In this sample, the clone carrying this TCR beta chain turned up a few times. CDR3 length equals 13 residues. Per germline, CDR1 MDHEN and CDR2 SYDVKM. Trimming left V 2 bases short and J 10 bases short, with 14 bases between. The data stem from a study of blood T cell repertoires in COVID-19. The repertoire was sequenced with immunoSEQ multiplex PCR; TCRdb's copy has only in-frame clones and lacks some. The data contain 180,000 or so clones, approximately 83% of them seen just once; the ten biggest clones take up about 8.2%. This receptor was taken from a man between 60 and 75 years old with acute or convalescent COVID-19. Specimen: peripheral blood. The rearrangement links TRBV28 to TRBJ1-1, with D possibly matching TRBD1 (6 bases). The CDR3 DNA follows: TGTGCCAGCAGTTTAGTGGGGGGGGCTGGAGCTTTCTTT. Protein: CASSLVGGAGAFF.